This T cell receptor beta chain appears in the sequencing data of a study of T cell repertoires in cytomegalovirus infection. Study-wide background: Both a matching HLA type and CMV infection were indicated by public TCR beta signatures. General observations from the study: CMV-specific HLA-C-restricted TCR beta clonotypes dominated the ex vivo response. Adding up the frequency of public TCR beta families identified people who carried CMV plus the relevant HLA.

Note on this clonotype: Antigen unknown.

One entry per CDR3 protein results from TCRdb running MiXCR on the reads. The table has 400,000 to 550,000 distinct CDR3 sequences, roughly 10% seen once. This CDR3 contains 15 residues. Trimming stripped 6 bases from V and 5 bases from J, with 17 bases between. From germline, CDR1 is MNHNY and CDR2 SVGAGI (reference sequence). Sequences were obtained from PBMCs. This clonotype originated in a human donor in good health (CMV status not recorded). Some clones in this sample may be carry-over from other donors' samples. The chain joins TRBV6-6 to TRBJ1-5, with a weak D call TRBD1 (5 bases). The CDR3 protein is CASRKGILPDQPQHF. CDR3 coding DNA: TGTGCCAGCAGGAAGGGGATACTGCCGGATCAGCCCCAGCATTTT.